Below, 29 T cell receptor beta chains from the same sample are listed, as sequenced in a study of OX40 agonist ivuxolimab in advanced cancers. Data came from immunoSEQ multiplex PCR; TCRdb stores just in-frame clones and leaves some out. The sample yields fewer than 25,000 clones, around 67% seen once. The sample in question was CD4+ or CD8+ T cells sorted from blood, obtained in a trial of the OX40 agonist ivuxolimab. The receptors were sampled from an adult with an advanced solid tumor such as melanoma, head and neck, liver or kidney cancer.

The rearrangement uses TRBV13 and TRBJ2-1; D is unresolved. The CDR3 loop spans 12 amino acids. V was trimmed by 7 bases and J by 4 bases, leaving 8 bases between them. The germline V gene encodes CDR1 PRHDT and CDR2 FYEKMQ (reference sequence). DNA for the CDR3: TGTGCCAGCAAAGGGAATTACAATGAGCAGTTCTTC. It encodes CASKGNYNEQFF.

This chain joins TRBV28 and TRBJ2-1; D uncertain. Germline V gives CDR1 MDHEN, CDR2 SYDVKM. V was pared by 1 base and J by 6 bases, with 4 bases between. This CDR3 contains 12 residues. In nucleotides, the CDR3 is TGTGCCAGCAGTTTATACGGCAATGAGCAGTTCTTC. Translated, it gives CASSLYGNEQFF. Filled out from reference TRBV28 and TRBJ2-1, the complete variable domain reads DVKVTQSSRYLVKRTGEKVFLECVQDMDHENMFWYRQDPGLGLRLIYFSYDVKMKEKGDIPEGYSVSREKKERFSLILESASTNQTSMYLCASSLYGNEQFFGPGTRLTVL.

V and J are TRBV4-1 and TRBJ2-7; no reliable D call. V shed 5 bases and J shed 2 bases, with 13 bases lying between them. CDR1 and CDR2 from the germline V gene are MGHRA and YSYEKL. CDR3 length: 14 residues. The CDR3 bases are TGCGCCAGCAGCGACGACCTTCTTGCCTACGAGCAGTACTTC. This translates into CASSDDLLAYEQYF.

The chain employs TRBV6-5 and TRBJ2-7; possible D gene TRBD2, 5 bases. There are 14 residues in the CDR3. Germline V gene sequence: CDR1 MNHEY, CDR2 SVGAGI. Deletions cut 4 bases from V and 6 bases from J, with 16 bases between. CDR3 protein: CASSSTGLYPEQYF. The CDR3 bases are TGTGCCAGCAGTTCCACTGGACTCTACCCCGAGCAGTACTTC.

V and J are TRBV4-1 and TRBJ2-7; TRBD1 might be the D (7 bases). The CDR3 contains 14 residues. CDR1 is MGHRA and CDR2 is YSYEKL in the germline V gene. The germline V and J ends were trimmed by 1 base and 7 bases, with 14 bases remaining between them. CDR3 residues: CASSQVRGEGEQYF. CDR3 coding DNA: TGCGCCAGCAGCCAAGTCAGGGGGGAAGGGGAGCAGTACTTC.

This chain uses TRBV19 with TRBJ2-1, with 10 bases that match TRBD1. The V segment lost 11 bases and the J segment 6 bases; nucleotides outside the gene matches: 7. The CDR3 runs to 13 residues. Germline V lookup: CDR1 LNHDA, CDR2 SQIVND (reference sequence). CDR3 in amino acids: CAVRDRGLNEQFF. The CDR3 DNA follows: TGTGCCGTCCGGGACAGGGGTCTCAATGAGCAGTTCTTC.

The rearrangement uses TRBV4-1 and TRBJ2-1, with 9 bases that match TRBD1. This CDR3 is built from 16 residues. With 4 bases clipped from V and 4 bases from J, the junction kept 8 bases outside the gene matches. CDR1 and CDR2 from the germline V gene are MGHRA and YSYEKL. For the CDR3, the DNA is TGCGCCAGCAGCCGAAGGACAGGGGCCGATTACAATGAGCAGTTCTTC. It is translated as CASSRRTGADYNEQFF.

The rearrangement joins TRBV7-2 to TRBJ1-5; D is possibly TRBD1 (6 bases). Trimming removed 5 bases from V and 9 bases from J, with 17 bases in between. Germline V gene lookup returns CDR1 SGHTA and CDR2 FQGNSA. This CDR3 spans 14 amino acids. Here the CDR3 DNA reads TGTGCCAGCAGCCCAGGGGCCCTCGTCGGGCCCCAGCATTTT. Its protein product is CASSPGALVGPQHF.

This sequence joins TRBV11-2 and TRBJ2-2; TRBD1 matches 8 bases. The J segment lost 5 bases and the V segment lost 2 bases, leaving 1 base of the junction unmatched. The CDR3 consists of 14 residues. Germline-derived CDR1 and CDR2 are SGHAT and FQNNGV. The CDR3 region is CASSLQGATGELFF. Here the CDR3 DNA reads TGTGCCAGCAGCTTACAGGGGGCGACCGGGGAGCTGTTTTTT.

In DNA, the CDR3 is TGTGCCAGCAGTTTAGCTAGCGGTGAGCAGTTCTTC. Translated, it gives CASSLASGEQFF. V usage is TRBV6-6 and J usage is TRBJ2-1; 7 positions match TRBD2. The V segment lost 4 bases and the J segment 9 bases; nucleotides outside the gene matches: 3. Germline V gene data show CDR1 as MNHNY and CDR2 as SVGAGI (reference sequence). The CDR3 has 12 residues.

CDR3 in amino acids: CASLAFNTDTQYF. CDR3 bases: TGCGCCAGCCTAGCCTTCAACACAGATACGCAGTATTTT. This rearrangement joins TRBV10-1 to TRBJ2-3; D may be TRBD2 (5 bases). Germline-derived CDR1 and CDR2 are WNHNN and SYGVQD (reference sequence). The CDR3 length is 13 residues. The V end lost 8 bases, the J end lost 2 bases, and 11 bases lay between the germline ends.

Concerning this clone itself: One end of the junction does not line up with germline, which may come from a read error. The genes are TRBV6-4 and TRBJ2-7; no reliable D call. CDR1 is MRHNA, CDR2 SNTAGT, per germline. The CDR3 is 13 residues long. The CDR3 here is CASSYSPRAEQYF. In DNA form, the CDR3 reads TGTGCCAGCAGTTACTCGCCCCGGGCGGAGCAGTACTTC.

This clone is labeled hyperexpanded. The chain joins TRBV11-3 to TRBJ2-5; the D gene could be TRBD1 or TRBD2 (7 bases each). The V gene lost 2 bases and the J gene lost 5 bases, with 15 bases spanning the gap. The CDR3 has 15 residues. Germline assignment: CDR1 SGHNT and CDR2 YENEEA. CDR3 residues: CASSLFQGGQETQYF. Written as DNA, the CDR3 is TGTGCCAGCAGCTTATTCCAGGGGGGGCAGGAGACCCAGTACTTC.

The CDR3 is CASSESTTEAFF. The CDR3 coding sequence is TGTGCCAGCAGTGAGTCTACCACTGAAGCTTTCTTT. This rearrangement joins TRBV2 to TRBJ1-1, with D hard to call. CDR3 size: 12 residues. Trimming took off 3 bases at V and 4 bases at J, with 6 bases between the two ends. Germline assignment: CDR1 SNHLY and CDR2 FYNNEI.

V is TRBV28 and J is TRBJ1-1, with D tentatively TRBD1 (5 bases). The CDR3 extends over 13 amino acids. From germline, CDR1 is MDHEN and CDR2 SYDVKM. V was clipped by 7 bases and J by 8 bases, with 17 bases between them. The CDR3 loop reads CASMRSGPKEAFF. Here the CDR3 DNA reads TGTGCCAGCATGCGATCAGGGCCGAAGGAAGCTTTCTTT. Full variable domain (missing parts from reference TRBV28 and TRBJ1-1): DVKVTQSSRYLVKRTGEKVFLECVQDMDHENMFWYRQDPGLGLRLIYFSYDVKMKEKGDIPEGYSVSREKKERFSLILESASTNQTSMYLCASMRSGPKEAFFGQGTRLTVV.

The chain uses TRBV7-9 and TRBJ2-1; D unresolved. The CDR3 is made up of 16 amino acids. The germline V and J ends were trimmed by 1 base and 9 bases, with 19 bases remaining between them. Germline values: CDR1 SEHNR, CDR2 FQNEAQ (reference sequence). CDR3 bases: TGTGCCAGCAGCTTAGTGAGTTCGCCCGGAGACGGTGAGCAGTTCTTC. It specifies CASSLVSSPGDGEQFF.

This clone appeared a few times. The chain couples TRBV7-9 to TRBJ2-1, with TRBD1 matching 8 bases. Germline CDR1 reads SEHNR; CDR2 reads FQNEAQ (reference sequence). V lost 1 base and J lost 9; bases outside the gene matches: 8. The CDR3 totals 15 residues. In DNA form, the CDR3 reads TGTGCCAGCAGCTTAGTGGCAGGGACAGGCAGTGAGCAGTTCTTC. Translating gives CASSLVAGTGSEQFF.

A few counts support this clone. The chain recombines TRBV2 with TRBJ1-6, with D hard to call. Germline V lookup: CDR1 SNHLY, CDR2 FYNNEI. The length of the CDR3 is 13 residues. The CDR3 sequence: CLSKGHHNSPLHF. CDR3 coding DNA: TGTCTTTCAAAGGGCCACCATAATTCACCCCTCCACTTT.

CDR3 DNA sequence: TGTGCCAGCAGCGTAGGTCGTCTGGGGCCGACCCAGTACTTC. As protein: CASSVGRLGPTQYF. The genes are TRBV11-1 and TRBJ2-5; a possible D gene is TRBD1 (5 bases). The CDR3 is 14 amino acids. With 5 bases removed from V and 7 bases from J, the gap between germline ends came to 17 bases. CDR1 is SGHAT and CDR2 is FQDESV in the germline V gene (reference sequence).

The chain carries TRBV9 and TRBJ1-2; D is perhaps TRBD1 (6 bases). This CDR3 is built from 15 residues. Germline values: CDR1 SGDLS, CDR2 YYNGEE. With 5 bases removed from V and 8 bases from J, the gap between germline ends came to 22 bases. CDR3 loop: CASSSPRGGTSGYTF. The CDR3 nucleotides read TGTGCCAGCAGTAGTCCCCGGGGAGGGACATCGGGCTACACCTTC.

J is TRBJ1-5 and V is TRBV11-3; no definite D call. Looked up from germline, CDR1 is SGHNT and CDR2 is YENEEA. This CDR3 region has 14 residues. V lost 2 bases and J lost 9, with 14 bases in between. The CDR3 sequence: CASSLTPTSRPQHF. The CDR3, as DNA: TGTGCCAGCAGCTTAACACCGACGAGTCGGCCCCAGCATTTT.

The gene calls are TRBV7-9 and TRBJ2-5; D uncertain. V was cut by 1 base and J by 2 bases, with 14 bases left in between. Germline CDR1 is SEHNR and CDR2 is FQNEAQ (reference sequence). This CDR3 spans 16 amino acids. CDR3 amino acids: CASSLVASLGQETQYF. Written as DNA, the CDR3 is TGTGCCAGCAGCTTAGTGGCCTCCCTGGGGCAAGAGACCCAGTACTTC.

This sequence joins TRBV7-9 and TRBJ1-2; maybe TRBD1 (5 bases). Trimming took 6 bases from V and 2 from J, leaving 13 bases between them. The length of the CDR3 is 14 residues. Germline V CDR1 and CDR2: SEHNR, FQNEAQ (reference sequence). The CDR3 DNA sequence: TGTGCCAGCAGAAAACCGGGACGAAACTATGGCTACACCTTC. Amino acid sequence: CASRKPGRNYGYTF.

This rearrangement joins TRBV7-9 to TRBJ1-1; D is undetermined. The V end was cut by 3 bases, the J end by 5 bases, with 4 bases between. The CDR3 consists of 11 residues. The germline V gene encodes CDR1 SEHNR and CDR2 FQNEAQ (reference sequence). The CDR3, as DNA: TGTGCCAGCAGCTTCGGGACTGAAGCTTTCTTT. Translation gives CASSFGTEAFF.

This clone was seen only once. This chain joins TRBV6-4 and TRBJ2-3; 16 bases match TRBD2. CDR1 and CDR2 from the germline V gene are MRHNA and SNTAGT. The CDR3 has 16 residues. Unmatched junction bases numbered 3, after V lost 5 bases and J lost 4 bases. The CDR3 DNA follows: TGTGCCAGCAGTCCGGGACTAGCGGGGGGGCCAGATACGCAGTATTTT. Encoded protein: CASSPGLAGGPDTQYF.

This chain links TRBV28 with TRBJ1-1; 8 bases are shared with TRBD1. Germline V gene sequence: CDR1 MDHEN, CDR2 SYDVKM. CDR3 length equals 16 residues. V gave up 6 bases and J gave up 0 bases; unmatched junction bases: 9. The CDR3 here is CASSHRGDYMNTEAFF. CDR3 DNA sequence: TGTGCCAGCAGCCACAGGGGGGATTATATGAACACTGAAGCTTTCTTT.

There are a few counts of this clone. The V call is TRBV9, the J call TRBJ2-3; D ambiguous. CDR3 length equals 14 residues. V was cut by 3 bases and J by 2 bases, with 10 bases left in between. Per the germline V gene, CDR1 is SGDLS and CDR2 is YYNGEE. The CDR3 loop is CASSEWGSTDTQYF. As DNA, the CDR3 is TGTGCCAGCAGCGAGTGGGGTTCCACAGATACGCAGTATTTT.

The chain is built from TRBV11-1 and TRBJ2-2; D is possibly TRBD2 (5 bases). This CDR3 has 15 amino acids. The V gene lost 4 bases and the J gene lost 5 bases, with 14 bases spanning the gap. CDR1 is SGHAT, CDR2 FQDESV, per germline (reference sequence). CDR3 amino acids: CASSSNGVGTGELFF. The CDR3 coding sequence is TGTGCCAGCAGCTCGAACGGGGTGGGAACCGGGGAGCTGTTTTTT.

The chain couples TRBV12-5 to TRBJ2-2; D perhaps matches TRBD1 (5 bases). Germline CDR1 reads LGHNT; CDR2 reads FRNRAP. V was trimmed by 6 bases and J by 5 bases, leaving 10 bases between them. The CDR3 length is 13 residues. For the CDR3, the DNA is TGTGCTAGTGGGACAGAAGAAACCGGGGAGCTGTTTTTT. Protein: CASGTEETGELFF. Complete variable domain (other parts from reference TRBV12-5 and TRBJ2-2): DARVTQTPRHKVTEMGQEVTMRCQPILGHNTVFWYRQTMMQGLELLAYFRNRAPLDDSGMPKDRFSAEMPDATLATLKIQPSEPRDSAVYFCASGTEETGELFFGEGSRLTVL.